What follows describes a single TCR beta chain. This entry belongs to a study of siplizumab effects on memory and regulatory T cells. In germline, CDR1 is SGHRS, CDR2 YFSETQ. Trimming removed 4 bases from V and 0 bases from J; junction bases left unmatched: 6. CDR3 length: 16 amino acids. Assaying covered approximately 100,000 TCR templates per sample. The data were produced by immunoSEQ multiplex PCR, yet TCRdb's version contains in-frame clones alone and is incomplete. The sample includes about 100,000 clones, around 95% of them seen just once. Sequenced material: Tregs sorted from blood. The TCR comes from a human donor in good health. The chain employs TRBV5-1 and TRBJ2-2; 7 bases agree with TRBD1. The chain's CDR3 is CASSIDRDSNTGELFF. Here the CDR3 DNA reads TGCGCCAGCAGCATAGACAGGGATTCGAACACCGGGGAGCTGTTTTTT.